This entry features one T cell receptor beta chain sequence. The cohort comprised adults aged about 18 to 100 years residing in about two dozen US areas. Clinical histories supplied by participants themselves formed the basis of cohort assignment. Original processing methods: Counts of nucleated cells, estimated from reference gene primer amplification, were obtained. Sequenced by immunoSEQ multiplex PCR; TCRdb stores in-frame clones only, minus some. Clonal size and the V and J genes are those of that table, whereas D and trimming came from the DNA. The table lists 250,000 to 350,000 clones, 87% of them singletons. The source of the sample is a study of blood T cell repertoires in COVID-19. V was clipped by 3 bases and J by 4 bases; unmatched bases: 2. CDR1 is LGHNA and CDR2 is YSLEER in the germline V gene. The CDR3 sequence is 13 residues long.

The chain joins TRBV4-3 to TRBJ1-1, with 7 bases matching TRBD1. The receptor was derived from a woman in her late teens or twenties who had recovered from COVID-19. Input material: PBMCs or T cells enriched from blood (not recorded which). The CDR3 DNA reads TGCGCCAGCAGCCACAACAGGGGCACTGAAGCTTTCTTT. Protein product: CASSHNRGTEAFF.